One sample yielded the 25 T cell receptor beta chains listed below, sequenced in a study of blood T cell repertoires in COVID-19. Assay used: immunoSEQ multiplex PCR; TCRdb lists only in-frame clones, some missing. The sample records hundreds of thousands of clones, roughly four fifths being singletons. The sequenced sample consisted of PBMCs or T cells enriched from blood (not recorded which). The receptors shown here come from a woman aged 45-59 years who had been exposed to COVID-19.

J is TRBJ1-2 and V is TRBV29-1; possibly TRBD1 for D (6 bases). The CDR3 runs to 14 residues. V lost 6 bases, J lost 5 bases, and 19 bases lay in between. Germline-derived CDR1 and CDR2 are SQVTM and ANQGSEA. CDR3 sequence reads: CSVPTQGNTYGYTF. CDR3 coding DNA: TGCAGCGTCCCCACCCAGGGGAATACGTATGGCTACACCTTC.

DNA for the CDR3: TGTGCCAGCAGTGGGCGCAGGGGGGAATATGGCTACACCTTC. Protein sequence: CASSGRRGEYGYTF. The chain carries TRBV2 and TRBJ1-2; 7 bases are a match to TRBD1. CDR1 SNHLY and CDR2 FYNNEI come from the germline V gene. The length of the CDR3 is 14 residues. V trimming: 4 bases; J trimming: 5 bases; junction bases outside the gene matches: 7.

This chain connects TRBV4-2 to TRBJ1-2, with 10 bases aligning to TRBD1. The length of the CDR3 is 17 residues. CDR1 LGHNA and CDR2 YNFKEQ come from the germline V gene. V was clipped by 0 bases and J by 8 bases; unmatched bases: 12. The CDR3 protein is CASSQDAGQGGRSGYTF. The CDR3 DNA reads TGTGCCAGCAGCCAAGATGCCGGACAGGGGGGAAGAAGCGGCTACACCTTC.

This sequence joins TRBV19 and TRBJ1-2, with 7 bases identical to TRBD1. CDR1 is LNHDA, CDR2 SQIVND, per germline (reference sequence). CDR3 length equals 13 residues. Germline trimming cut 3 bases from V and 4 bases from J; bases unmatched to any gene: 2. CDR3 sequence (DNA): TGTGCCAGTAGTATGGACAGGAGCTATGGCTACACCTTC. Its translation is CASSMDRSYGYTF.

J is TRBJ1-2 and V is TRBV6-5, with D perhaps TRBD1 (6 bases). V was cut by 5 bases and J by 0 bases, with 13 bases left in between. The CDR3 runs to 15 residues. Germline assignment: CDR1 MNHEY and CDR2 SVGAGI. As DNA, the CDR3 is TGTGCCAGCAGTCACAGGGTAGGGGCTAACTATGGCTACACCTTC. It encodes CASSHRVGANYGYTF.

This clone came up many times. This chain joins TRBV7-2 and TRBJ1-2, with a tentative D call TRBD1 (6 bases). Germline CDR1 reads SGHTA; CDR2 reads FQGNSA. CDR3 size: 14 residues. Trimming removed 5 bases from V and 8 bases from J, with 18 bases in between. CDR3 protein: CASSPMTGGRGYTF. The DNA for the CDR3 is TGTGCCAGCAGCCCGATGACAGGTGGGAGAGGCTACACCTTC.

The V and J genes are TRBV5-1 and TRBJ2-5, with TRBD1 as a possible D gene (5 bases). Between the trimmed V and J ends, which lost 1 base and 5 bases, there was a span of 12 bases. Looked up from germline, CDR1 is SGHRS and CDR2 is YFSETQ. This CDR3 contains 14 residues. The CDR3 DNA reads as TGCGCCAGCAGCTTGTACGGACAAGGGGAGACCCAGTACTTC. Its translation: CASSLYGQGETQYF.

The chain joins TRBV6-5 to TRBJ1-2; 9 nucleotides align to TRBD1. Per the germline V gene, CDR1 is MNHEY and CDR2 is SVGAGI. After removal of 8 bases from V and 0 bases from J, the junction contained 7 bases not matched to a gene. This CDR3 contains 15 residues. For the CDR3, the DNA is TGTGCCAGCGAGCGGGACAGGGCTACTAACTATGGCTACACCTTC. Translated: CASERDRATNYGYTF.

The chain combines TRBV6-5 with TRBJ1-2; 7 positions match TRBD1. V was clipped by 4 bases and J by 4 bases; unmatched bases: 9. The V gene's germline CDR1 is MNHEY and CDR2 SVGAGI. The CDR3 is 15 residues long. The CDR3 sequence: CASSFYSGTVYGYTF. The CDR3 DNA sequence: TGTGCCAGCAGTTTTTACTCCGGGACAGTCTATGGCTACACCTTC.

Here the CDR3 reads CASSQDFWTESNYGYTF. CDR3 coding DNA: TGTGCCAGCAGCCAAGATTTCTGGACAGAGTCTAACTATGGCTACACCTTC. This rearrangement joins TRBV3-1 (or the pseudogene TRBV3-2) to TRBJ1-2; perhaps TRBD1 as D (6 bases). The CDR3 runs 17 residues. V was trimmed by 0 bases and J by 0 bases, leaving 14 bases between them. Germline V CDR1 and CDR2: LGHDT, YNNKEL (reference sequence).

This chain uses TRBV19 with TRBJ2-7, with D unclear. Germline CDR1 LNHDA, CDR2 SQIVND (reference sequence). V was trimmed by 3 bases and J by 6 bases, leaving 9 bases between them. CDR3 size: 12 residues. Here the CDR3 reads CASSMPRSEQYF. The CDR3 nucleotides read TGTGCCAGTAGTATGCCCCGGAGCGAGCAGTACTTC.

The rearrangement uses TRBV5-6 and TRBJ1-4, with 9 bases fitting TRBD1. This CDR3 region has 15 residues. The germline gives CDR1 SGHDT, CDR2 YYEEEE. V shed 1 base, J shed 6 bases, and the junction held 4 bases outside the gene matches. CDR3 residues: CASSLSGTGYEKLFF. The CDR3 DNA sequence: TGTGCCAGCAGCTTGTCCGGGACAGGGTATGAAAAACTGTTTTTT.

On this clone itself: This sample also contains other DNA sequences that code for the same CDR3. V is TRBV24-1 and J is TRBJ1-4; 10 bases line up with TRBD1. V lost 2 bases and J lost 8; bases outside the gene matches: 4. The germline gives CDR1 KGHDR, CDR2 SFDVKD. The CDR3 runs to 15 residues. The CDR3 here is CATSDSGTGDEKLFF. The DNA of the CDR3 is TGTGCCACCAGTGATTCCGGGACAGGGGACGAAAAACTGTTTTTT.

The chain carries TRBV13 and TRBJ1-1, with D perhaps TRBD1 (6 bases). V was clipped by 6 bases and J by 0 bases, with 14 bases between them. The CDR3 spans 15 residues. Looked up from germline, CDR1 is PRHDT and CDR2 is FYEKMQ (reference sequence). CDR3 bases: TGTGCCAGCAGTTTATTAGGGGGACTGAACACTGAAGCTTTCTTT. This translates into CASSLLGGLNTEAFF.

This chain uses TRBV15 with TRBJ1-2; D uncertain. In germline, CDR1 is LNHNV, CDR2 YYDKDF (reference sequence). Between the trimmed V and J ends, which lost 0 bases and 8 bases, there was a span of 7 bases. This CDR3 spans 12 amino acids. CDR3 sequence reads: CATSRDTEGYTF. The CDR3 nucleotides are TGTGCCACCAGCAGAGATACGGAGGGCTACACCTTC.

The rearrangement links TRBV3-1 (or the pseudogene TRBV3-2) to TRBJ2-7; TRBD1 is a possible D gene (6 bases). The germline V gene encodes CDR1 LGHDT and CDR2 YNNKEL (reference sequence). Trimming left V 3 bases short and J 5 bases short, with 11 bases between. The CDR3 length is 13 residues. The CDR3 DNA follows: TGTGCCAGCAGCCAGACAGGCTTGGACGAGCAGTACTTC. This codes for CASSQTGLDEQYF.

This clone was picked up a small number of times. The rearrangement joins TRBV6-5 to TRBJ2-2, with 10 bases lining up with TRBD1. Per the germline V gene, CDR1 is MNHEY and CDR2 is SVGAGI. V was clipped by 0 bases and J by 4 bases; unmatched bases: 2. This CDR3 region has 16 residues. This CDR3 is CASSYSWDRGTGELFF. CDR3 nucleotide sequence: TGTGCCAGCAGTTACTCCTGGGACAGGGGCACCGGGGAGCTGTTTTTT.

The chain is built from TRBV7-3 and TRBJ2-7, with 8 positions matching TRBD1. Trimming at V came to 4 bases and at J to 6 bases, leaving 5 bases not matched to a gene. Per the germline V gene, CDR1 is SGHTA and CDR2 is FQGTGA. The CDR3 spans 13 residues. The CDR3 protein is CASSSGQDAEQYF. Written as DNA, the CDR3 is TGTGCCAGCAGCTCGGGACAGGACGCCGAGCAGTACTTC.

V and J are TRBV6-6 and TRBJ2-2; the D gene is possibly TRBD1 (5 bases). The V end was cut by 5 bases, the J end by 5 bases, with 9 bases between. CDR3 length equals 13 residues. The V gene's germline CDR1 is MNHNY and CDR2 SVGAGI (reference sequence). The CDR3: CASSAQGTGELFF. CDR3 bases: TGTGCCAGCAGTGCCCAGGGAACCGGGGAGCTGTTTTTT.

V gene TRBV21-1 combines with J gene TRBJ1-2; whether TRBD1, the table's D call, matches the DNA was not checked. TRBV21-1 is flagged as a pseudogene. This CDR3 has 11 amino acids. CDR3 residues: CASTQDSRYTF. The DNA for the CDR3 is TGTGCCAGCACCCAGGACAGTCGCTACACCTTC.

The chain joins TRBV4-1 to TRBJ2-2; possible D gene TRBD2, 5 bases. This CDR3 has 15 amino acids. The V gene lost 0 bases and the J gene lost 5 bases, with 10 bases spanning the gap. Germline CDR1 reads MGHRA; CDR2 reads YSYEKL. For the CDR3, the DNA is TGCGCCAGCAGCCAAGACGAAACGGGAACCGGGGAGCTGTTTTTT. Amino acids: CASSQDETGTGELFF.

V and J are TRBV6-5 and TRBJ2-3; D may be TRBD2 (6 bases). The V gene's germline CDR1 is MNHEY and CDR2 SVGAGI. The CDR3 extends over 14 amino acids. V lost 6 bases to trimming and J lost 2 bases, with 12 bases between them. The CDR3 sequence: CASSQGLTTDTQYF. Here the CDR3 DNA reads TGTGCCAGCAGCCAGGGACTTACCACAGATACGCAGTATTTT.

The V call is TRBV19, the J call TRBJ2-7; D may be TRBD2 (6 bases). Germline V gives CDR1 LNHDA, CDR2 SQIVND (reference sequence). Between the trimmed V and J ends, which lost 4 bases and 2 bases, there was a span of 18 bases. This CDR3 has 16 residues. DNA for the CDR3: TGTGCCAGTAGTAGTTTGGGGGGATCCGCTCCCTACGAGCAGTACTTC. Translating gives CASSSLGGSAPYEQYF.

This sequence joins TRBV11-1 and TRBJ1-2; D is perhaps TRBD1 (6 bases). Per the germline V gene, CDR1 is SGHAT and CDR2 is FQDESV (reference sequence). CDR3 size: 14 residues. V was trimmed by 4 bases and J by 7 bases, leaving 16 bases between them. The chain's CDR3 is CASSSLGGYGGYTF. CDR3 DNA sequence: TGTGCCAGCAGCTCCCTTGGGGGCTATGGTGGCTACACCTTC.

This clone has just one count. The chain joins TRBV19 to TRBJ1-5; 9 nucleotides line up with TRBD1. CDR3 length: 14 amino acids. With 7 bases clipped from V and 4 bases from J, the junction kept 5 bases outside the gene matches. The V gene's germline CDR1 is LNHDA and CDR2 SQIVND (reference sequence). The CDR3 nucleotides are TGTGCCAGTATGGAAGGACAGGGGAATCAGCCCCAGCATTTT. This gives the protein CASMEGQGNQPQHF.